The clone carrying this T cell receptor (beta chain) was counted once. Trimming pared 7 bases from V and 1 base from J, leaving 16 bases between. Germline V lookup: CDR1 SGHVS, CDR2 FQNEAQ. The CDR3 covers 15 residues. The data were taken from a study of blood T cell repertoires in COVID-19. Sequenced by immunoSEQ multiplex PCR; TCRdb stores in-frame clones only, minus some. The table records a few hundred thousand clones, around 89% of them present only once. Participants were placed into cohorts based on the clinical history they reported. Sequencing used PBMCs or T cells enriched from blood (not recorded which). The V and J genes are TRBV7-8 and TRBJ1-1; a weak D match, TRBD1 (6 bases). The source of this sequence is a woman aged 30 to 39 who had recovered from COVID-19. CDR3 loop: CASNPIWGPNTEAFF. The CDR3 DNA reads TGTGCCAGCAACCCGATCTGGGGGCCGAACACTGAAGCTTTCTTT.